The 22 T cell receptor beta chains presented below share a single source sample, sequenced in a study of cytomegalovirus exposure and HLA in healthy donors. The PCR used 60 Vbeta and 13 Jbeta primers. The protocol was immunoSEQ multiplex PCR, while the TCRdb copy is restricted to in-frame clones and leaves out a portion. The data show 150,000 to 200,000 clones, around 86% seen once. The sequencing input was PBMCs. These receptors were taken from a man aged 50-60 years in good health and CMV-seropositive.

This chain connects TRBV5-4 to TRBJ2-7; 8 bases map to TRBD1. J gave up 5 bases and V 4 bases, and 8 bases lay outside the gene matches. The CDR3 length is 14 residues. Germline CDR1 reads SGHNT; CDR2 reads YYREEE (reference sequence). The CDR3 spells CASSPGQGGHEQYF. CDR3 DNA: TGTGCCAGCAGCCCCGGACAGGGAGGACACGAGCAGTACTTC.

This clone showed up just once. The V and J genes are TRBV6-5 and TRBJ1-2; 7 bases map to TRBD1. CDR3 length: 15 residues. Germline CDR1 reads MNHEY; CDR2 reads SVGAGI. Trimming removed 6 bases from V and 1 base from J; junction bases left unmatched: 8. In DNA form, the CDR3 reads TGTGCCAGCAGCCGCGGGACAGATCATAACTATGGCTACACCTTC. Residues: CASSRGTDHNYGYTF.

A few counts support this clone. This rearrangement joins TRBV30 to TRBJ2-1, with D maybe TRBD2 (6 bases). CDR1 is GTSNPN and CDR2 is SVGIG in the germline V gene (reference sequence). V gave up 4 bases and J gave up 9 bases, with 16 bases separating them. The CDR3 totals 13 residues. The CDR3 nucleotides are TGTGCCTGGAAATCGGAGGGCGCGGGTGAGCAGTTCTTC. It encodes CAWKSEGAGEQFF.

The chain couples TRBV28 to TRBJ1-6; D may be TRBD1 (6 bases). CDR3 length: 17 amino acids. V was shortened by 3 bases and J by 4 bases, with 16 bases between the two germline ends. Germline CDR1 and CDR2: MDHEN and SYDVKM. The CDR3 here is CASSFPTTGFYNSPLHF. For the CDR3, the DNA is TGTGCCAGCAGTTTCCCCACGACAGGTTTTTATAATTCACCCCTCCACTTT.

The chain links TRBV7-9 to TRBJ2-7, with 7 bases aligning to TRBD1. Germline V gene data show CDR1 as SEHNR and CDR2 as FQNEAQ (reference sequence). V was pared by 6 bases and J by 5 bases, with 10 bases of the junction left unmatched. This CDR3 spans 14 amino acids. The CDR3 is CASSRGQDRNEQYF. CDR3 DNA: TGTGCCAGCAGTCGCGGACAGGATCGAAACGAGCAGTACTTC.

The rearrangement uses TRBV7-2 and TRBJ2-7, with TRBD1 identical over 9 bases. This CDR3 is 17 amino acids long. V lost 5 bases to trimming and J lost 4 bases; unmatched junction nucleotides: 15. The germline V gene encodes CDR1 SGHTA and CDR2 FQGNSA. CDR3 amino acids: CASSLRAPTGGRYEQYF. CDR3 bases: TGTGCCAGCAGCCTAAGGGCTCCAACAGGGGGCCGTTACGAGCAGTACTTC.

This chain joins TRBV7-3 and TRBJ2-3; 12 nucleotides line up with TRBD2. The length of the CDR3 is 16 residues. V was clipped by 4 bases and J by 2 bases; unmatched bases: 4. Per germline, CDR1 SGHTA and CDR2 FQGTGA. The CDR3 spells CASSSRTSGATDTQYF. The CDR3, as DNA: TGTGCCAGCAGCTCCCGGACTAGCGGGGCCACAGATACGCAGTATTTT. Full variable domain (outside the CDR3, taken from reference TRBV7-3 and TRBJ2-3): GAGVSQTPSNKVTEKGKYVELRCDPISGHTALYWYRQSLGQGPEFLIYFQGTGAADDSGLPNDRFFAVRPEGSVSTLKIQRTERGDSAVYLCASSSRTSGATDTQYFGPGTRLTVL.

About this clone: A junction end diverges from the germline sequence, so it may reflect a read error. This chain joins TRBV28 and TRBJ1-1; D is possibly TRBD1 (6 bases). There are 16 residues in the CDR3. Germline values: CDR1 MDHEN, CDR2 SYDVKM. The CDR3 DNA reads TGTGCCAGCAGTCTATGGGCCGGGACACCAAACACTGAAGCTTTCTTT. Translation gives CASSLWAGTPNTEAFF.

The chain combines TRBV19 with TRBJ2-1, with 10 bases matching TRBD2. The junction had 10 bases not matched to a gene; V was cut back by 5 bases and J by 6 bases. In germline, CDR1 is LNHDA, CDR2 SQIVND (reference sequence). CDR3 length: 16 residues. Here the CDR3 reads CASSPGTSDLFNEQFF. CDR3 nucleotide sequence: TGTGCCAGTAGTCCCGGGACTAGCGACCTATTCAATGAGCAGTTCTTC.

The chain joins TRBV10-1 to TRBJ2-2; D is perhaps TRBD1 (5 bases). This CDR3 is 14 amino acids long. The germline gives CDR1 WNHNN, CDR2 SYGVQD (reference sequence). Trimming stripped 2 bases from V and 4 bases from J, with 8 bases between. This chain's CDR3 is CASSETGSTGELFF. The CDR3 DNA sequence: TGCGCCAGCAGTGAGACAGGTTCCACCGGGGAGCTGTTTTTT.

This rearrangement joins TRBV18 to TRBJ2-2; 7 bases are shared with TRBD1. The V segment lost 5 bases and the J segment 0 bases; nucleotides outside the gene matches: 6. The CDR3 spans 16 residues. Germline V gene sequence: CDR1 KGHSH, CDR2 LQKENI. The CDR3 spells CASSRNQGANTGELFF. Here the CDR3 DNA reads TGTGCCAGCTCAAGAAATCAGGGGGCGAACACCGGGGAGCTGTTTTTT. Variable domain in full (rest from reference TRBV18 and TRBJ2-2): NAGVMQNPRHLVRRRGQEARLRCSPMKGHSHVYWYRQLPEEGLKFMVYLQKENIIDESGMPKERFSAEFPKEGPSILRIQQVVRGDSAAYFCASSRNQGANTGELFFGEGSRLTVL.

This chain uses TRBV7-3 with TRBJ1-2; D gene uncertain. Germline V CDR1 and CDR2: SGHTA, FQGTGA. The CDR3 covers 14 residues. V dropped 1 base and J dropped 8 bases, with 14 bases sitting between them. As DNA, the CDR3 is TGTGCCAGCAGCTTAAACCAGGCGGAGCGGGGCTACACCTTC. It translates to CASSLNQAERGYTF.

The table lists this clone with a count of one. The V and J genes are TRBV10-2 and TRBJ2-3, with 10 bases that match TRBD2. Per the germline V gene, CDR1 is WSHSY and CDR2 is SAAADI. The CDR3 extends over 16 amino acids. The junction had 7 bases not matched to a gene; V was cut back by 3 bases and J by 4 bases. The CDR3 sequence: CASSDSIAGGPDTQYF. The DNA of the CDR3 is TGCGCCAGCAGTGATTCCATAGCGGGAGGCCCAGATACGCAGTATTTT.

The CDR3 sequence is CASSVVGQGITDTQYF. CDR3 nucleotides: TGTGCCAGCAGCGTAGTGGGACAGGGCATCACAGATACGCAGTATTTT. The chain couples TRBV9 to TRBJ2-3, with 9 bases fitting TRBD1. The CDR3 is made up of 16 amino acids. Losses at the gene ends were 0 bases for V and 2 bases for J; bases not matched to a gene: 4. Germline loops: CDR1 SGDLS, CDR2 YYNGEE.

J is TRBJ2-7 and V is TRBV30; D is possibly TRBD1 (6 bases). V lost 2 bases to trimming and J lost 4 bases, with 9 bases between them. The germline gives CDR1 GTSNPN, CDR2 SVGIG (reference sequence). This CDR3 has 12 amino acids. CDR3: CAWSSRGYEQYF. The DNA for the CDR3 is TGTGCCTGGAGTTCCAGGGGTTACGAGCAGTACTTC.

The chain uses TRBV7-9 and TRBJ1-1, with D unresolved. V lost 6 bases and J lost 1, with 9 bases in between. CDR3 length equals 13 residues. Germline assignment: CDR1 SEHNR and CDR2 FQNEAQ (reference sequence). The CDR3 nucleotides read TGTGCCAGCAGTTTCGCGGGGAACACTGAAGCTTTCTTT. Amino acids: CASSFAGNTEAFF. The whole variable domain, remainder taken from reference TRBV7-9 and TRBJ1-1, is DTGVSQNPRHKITKRGQNVTFRCDPISEHNRLYWYRQTLGQGPEFLTYFQNEAQLEKSRLLSDRFSAERPKGSFSTLEIQRTEQGDSAMYLCASSFAGNTEAFFGQGTRLTVV.

CDR3 loop: CASSGGIAGGAYEQYF. CDR3 bases: TGTGCCAGCAGCGGGGGAATCGCGGGGGGCGCGTACGAGCAGTACTTC. The rearrangement uses TRBV5-4 and TRBJ2-7, with 8 bases matching TRBD2. Trimming cost V 4 bases and J 4 bases; bases outside gene matches: 13. The length of the CDR3 is 16 residues. Germline assignment: CDR1 SGHNT and CDR2 YYREEE (reference sequence).

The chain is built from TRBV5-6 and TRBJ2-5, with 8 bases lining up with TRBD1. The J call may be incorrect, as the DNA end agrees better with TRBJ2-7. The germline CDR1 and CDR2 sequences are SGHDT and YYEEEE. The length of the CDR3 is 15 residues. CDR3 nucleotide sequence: TGTGCCAGCAGCCCCTGGACAGGGAGCTCCTACGAGCAGTACTTC. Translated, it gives CASSPWTGSSYEQYF.

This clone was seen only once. The CDR3 DNA follows: TGTGCCAGCAGTGAATTGGGGGGGCTCCCCTCTGGAAACACCATATATTTT. Encoded protein: CASSELGGLPSGNTIYF. This chain uses TRBV6-1 with TRBJ1-3; D possibly corresponds to TRBD1 (6 bases). V was shortened by 2 bases and J by 0 bases, with 14 bases between the two germline ends. The V gene's germline CDR1 is MNHNS and CDR2 SASEGT. CDR3 size: 17 residues.

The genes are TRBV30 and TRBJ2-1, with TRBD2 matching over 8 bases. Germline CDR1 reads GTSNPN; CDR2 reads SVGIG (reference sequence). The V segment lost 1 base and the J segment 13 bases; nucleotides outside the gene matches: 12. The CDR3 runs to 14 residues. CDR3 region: CAWSAGLGHGKQFF. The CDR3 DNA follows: TGTGCCTGGAGTGCGGGACTAGGCCATGGGAAACAGTTCTTC. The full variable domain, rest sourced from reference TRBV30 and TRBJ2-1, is SQTIHQWPATLVQPVGSPLSLECTVEGTSNPNLYWYRQAAGRGLQLLFYSVGIGQISSEVPQNLSASRPQDRQFILSSKKLLLSDSGFYLCAWSAGLGHGKQFFGPGTRLTVL.

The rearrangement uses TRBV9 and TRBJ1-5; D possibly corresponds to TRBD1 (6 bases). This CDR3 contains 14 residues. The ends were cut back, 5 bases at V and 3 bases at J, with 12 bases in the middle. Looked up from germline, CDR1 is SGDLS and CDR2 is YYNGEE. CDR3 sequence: CASSPGQINQPQHF. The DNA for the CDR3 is TGTGCCAGCAGTCCGGGACAAATCAATCAGCCCCAGCATTTT.

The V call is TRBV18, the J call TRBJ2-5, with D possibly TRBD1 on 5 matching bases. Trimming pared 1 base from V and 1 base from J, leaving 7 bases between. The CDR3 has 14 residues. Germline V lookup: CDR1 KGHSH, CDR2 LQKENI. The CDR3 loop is CASSPQQAQETQYF. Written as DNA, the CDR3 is TGTGCCAGCTCACCACAACAGGCCCAAGAGACCCAGTACTTC.